A single T cell receptor (beta chain) is shown here with its context. Antigen: not known. The data derive from a study of T cell responses to AZD1222 COVID-19 vaccine. TCRdb's table, derived via immunoSEQ multiplex PCR, lists solely in-frame clones and lacks some. There are around 110,000 clones in the sample; roughly 88% occur only once, and roughly 3.9% lies in the top ten. General observations from the study: Variant regions that are unmutated are reportedly the target of nearly half of spike-specific TCRs. The peak T cell response came first, and repertoires were sampled only after it.

CDR3 size: 15 residues. Looked up from germline, CDR1 is MDHEN and CDR2 is SYDVKM. Trimming took 6 bases from V and 7 from J, leaving 20 bases between them. The genes are TRBV28 and TRBJ2-3, with a tentative D call TRBD2 (5 bases). This specimen was peripheral blood, taken on day 0 of MenACWY control vaccination. This TCR derives from an adult in good health. The CDR3 DNA reads TGTGCCAGCAGCCCCCAAGGACTCCTGATGTATACGCAGTATTTT. The encoded protein is CASSPQGLLMYTQYF.